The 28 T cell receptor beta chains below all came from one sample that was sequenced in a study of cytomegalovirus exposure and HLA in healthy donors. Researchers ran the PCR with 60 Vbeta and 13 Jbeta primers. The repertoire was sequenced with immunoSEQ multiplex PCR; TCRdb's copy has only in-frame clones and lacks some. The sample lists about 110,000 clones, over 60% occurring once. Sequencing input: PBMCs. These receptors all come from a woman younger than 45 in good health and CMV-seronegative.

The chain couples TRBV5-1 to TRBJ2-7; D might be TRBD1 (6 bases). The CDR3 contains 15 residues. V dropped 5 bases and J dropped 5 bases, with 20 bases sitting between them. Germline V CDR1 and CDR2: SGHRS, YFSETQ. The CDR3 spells CASRSSQGLNDEQYF. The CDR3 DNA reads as TGCGCCAGCAGGTCCTCACAGGGCTTGAATGACGAGCAGTACTTC.

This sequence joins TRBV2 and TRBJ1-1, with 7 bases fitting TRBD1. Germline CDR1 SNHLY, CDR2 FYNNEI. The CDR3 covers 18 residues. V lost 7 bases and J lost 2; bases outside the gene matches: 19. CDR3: CASIKRGSGGTVNTEAFF. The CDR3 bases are TGTGCCAGCATCAAAAGGGGGTCGGGCGGGACAGTCAACACTGAAGCTTTCTTT.

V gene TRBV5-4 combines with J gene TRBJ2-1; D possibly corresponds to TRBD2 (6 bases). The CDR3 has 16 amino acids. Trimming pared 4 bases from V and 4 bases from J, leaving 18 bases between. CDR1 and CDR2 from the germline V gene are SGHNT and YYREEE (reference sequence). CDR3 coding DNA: TGTGCCAGCAGCCCGTCTAGCGTCGGGCAATACAATGAGCAGTTCTTC. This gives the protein CASSPSSVGQYNEQFF.

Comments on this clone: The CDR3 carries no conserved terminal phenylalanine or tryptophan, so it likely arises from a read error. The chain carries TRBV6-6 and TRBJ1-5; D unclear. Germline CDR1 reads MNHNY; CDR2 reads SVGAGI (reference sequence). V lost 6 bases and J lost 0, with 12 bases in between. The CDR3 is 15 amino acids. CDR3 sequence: CASSPGMGSNQPQHV. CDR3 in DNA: TGTGCCAGCAGCCCCGGGATGGGTAGCAATCAGCCCCAGCATGTT.

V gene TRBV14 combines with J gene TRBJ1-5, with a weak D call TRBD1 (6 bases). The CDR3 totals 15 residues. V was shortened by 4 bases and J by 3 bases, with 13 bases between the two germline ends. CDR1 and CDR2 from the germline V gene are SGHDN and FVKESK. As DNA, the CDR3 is TGTGCCAGCAGCCGTTCCGGGACACCCAATCAGCCCCAGCATTTT. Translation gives CASSRSGTPNQPQHF.

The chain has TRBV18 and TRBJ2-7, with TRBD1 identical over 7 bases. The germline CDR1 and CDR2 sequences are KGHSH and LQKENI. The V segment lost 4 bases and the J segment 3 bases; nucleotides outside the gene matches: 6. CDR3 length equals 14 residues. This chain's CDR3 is CASSLLGQLYEQYF. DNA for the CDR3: TGTGCCAGCTCACTACTGGGACAGCTCTACGAGCAGTACTTC.

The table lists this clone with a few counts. The CDR3 DNA follows: TGTGCCAGCAGTTCCGAGGGGGGGAATTCACCCCTCCACTTT. This gives the protein CASSSEGGNSPLHF. The rearrangement uses TRBV28 and TRBJ1-6; D might be TRBD1 (6 bases). The germline V gene has CDR1 MDHEN and CDR2 SYDVKM. The CDR3 spans 14 residues. Trimming pared 4 bases from V and 7 bases from J, leaving 11 bases between.

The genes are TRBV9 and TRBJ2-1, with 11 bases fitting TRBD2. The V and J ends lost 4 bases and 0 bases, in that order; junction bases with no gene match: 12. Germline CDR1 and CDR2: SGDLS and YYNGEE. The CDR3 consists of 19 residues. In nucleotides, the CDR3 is TGTGCCAGCAGCACCCGAGGTAGCGGGGGGGAAAGCTCCTACAATGAGCAGTTCTTC. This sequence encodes CASSTRGSGGESSYNEQFF.

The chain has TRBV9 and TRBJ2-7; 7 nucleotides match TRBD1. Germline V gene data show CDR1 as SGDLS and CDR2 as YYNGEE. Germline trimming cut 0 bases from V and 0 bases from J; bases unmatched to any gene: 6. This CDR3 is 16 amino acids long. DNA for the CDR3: TGTGCCAGCAGCGTAGTGGGGACAGCAGCCTCCTACGAGCAGTACTTC. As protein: CASSVVGTAASYEQYF.

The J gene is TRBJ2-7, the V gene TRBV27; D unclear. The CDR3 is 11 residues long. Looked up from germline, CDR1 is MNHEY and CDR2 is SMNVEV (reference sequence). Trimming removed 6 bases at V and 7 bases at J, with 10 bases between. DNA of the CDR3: TGTGCCAGCAGCGACGACTGGGAGCAGTACTTC. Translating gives CASSDDWEQYF.

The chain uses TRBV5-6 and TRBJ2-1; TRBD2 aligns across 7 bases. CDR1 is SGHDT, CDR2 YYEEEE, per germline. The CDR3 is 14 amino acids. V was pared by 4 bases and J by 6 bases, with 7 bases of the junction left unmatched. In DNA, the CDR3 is TGTGCCAGCAGCCAGCCGGGAGGTATCAATGAGCAGTTCTTC. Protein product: CASSQPGGINEQFF.

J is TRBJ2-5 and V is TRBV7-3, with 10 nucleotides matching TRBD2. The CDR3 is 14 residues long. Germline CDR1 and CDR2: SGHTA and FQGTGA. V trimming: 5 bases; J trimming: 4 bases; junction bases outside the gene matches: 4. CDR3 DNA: TGTGCCAGCAGCAAACTAGCGGGGCTAGAGACCCAGTACTTC. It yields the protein CASSKLAGLETQYF. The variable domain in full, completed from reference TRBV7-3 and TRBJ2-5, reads GAGVSQTPSNKVTEKGKYVELRCDPISGHTALYWYRQSLGQGPEFLIYFQGTGAADDSGLPNDRFFAVRPEGSVSTLKIQRTERGDSAVYLCASSKLAGLETQYFGPGTRLLVL.

CDR3 coding DNA: TGTGCCAGCAGCTTGTACAGGGGACGGTATGAGCAGTTCTTC. The encoded protein is CASSLYRGRYEQFF. V is TRBV11-2 and J is TRBJ2-1; 7 nucleotides line up with TRBD1. Germline CDR1 SGHAT, CDR2 FQNNGV. V shed 3 bases and J 8 bases; nucleotides not matched to a gene: 7. The CDR3 extends over 14 amino acids.

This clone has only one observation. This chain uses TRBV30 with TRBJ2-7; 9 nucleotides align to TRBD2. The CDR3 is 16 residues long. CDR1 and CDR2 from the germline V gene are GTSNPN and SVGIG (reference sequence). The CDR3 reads CAYYPTSGLAAYEQYF. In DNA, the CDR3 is TGTGCATACTACCCCACTAGCGGGCTAGCCGCCTACGAGCAGTACTTC.

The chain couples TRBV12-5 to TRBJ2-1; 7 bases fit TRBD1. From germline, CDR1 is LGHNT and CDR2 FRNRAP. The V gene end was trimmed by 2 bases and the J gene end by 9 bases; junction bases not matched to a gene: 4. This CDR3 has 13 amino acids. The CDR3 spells CASGLKTGAEQFF. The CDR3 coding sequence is TGTGCTAGTGGTTTGAAAACAGGGGCTGAGCAGTTCTTC. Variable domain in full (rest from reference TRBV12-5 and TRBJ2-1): DARVTQTPRHKVTEMGQEVTMRCQPILGHNTVFWYRQTMMQGLELLAYFRNRAPLDDSGMPKDRFSAEMPDATLATLKIQPSEPRDSAVYFCASGLKTGAEQFFGPGTRLTVL.

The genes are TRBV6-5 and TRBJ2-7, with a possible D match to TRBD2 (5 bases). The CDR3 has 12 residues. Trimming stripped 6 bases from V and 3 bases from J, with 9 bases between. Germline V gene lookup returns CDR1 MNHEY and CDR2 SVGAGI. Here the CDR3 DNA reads TGTGCCAGCAGCCGCGAGGGCTACGAGCAGTACTTC. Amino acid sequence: CASSREGYEQYF.

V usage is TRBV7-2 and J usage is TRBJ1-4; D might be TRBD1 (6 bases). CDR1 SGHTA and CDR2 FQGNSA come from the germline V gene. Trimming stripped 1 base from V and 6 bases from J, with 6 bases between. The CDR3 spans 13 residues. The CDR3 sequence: CASSLGQDEKLFF. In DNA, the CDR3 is TGTGCCAGCAGCTTAGGACAGGATGAAAAACTGTTTTTT.

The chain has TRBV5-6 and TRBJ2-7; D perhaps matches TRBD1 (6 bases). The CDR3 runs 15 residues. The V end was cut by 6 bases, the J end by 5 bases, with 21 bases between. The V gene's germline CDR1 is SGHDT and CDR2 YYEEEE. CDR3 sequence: CASNGTLFFSDEQYF. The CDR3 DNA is TGTGCCAGCAACGGGACACTATTTTTTAGCGACGAGCAGTACTTC.

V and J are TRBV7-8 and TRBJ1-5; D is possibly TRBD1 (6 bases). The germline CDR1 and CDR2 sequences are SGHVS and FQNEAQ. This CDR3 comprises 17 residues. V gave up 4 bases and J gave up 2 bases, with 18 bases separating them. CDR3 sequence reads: CASSSRGIQAGNQPQHF. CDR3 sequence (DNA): TGTGCCAGCAGCTCCAGGGGTATTCAAGCCGGCAATCAGCCCCAGCATTTT.

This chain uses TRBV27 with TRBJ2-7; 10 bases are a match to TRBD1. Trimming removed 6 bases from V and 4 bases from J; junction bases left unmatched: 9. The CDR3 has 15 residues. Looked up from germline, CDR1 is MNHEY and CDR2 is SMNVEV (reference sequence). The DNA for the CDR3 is TGTGCCAGCAGCCCCGGACAGGGGGACCCTTACGAGCAGTACTTC. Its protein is CASSPGQGDPYEQYF.

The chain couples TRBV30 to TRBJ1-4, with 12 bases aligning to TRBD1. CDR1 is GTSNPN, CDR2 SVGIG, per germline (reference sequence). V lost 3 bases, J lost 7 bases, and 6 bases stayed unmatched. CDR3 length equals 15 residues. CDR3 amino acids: CAWSDGTGGFEKLFF. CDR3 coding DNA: TGTGCCTGGAGCGACGGGACAGGGGGCTTTGAAAAACTGTTTTTT. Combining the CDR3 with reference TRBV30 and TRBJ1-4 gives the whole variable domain SQTIHQWPATLVQPVGSPLSLECTVEGTSNPNLYWYRQAAGRGLQLLFYSVGIGQISSEVPQNLSASRPQDRQFILSSKKLLLSDSGFYLCAWSDGTGGFEKLFFGSGTQLSVL.

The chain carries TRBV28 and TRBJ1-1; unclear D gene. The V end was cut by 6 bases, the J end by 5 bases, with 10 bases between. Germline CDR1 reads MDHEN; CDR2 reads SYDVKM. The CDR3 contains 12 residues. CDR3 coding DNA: TGTGCCAGCAGGCGGACTTTTACTGAAGCTTTCTTT. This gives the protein CASRRTFTEAFF.

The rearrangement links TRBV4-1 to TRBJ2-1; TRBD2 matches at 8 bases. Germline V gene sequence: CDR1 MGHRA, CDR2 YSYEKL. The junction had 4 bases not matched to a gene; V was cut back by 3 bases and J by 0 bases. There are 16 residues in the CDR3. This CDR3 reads CASSQTSESSYNEQFF. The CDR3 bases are TGCGCCAGCAGCCAGACTAGCGAAAGCTCCTACAATGAGCAGTTCTTC.

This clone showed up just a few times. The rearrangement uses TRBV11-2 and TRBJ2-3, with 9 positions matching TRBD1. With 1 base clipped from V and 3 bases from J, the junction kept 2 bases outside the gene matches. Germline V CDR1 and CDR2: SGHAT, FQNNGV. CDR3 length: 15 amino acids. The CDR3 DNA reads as TGTGCCAGCAGCTTAGTCGGACAGGGGACAGATACGCAGTATTTT. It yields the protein CASSLVGQGTDTQYF.

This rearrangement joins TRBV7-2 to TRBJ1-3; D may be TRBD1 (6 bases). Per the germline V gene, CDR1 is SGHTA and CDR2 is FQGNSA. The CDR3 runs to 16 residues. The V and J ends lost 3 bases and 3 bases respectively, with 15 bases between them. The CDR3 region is CASSLASGAGGNTIYF. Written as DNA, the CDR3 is TGTGCCAGCAGCTTGGCTTCAGGGGCAGGTGGAAACACCATATATTTT.

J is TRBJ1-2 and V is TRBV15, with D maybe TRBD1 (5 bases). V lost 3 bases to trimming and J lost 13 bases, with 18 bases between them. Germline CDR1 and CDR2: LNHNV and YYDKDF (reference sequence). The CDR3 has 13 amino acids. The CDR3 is CATSRDLGGGITF. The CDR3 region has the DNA TGTGCCACCAGCAGGGATTTGGGGGGGGGAATCACCTTC.

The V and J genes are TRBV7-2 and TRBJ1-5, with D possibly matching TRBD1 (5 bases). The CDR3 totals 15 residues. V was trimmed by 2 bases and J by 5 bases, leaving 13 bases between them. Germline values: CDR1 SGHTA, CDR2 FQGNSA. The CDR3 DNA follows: TGTGCCAGCAGCTTATCCGGGGGGAGCGATCAGCCCCAGCATTTT. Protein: CASSLSGGSDQPQHF.

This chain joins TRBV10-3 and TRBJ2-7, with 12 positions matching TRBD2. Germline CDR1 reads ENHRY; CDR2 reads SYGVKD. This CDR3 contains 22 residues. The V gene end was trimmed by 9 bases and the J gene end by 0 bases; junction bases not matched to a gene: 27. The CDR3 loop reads CAIAMKGPPGTSGFSHSYEQYF. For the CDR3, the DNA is TGTGCCATAGCCATGAAGGGGCCACCCGGGACTAGCGGGTTCTCCCACTCCTACGAGCAGTACTTC.